This T cell receptor beta chain was identified in a study of blood T cell repertoires in COVID-19. Study at large: The analysed material was cDNA or gDNA that came from T cells, B-cell-depleted T cells, or PBMCs.

In the authors' workflow: Scientists estimated how many nucleated cells there were by amplifying reference gene primers. The repertoire was sequenced with immunoSEQ multiplex PCR; TCRdb's copy has only in-frame clones and lacks some. For V, J and clone size, that table is used; D and trimming come from the DNA. The data hold around 250,000 clones, with around 88% observed a single time. The CDR3 totals 13 residues. The germline V gene encodes CDR1 SGHRS and CDR2 YFSETQ. Trimming pared 4 bases from V and 4 bases from J, leaving 11 bases between. This clone has just a few counts. The chain has TRBV5-1 and TRBJ1-1; the D gene is possibly TRBD1 (5 bases). The sequenced sample was peripheral blood. The clonotype originates from an elderly man with acute or convalescent COVID-19. As DNA, the CDR3 is TGCGCCAGCAGCCAAAACGGGGGCACTGAAGCTTTCTTT. This encodes CASSQNGGTEAFF.